This T cell receptor beta chain was recovered during a study of blood T cell repertoires in COVID-19. On the study more broadly: From the United States, Italy and Spain came samples of acute and convalescent COVID-19. From T cells, B-cell-depleted T cells, or PBMCs came the material, which was cDNA or gDNA.

CDR3 length: 18 residues. CDR1 is LGHNA, CDR2 YNFKEQ, per germline. Trimming shortened V by 1 base and J by 1 base, and 14 bases separated the two germline ends. Authors' processing steps: Using reference gene primer amplification, nucleated cell counts were estimated. Method: immunoSEQ multiplex PCR; TCRdb's copy keeps in-frame clones and lacks some. That table is the source of V, J and clone size, and D and trimming were worked out from the DNA. Of 100,000 or so clones in the sample, just over 90% were seen once. The chain is built from TRBV4-2 and TRBJ2-6, with D tentatively TRBD2 (5 bases). The sample was peripheral blood. The receptor's source is a man between 60 and 70 years old with acute or convalescent COVID-19. CDR3 in amino acids: CASSQVGGWRSGANVLTF. CDR3 DNA: TGTGCCAGCAGCCAAGTAGGCGGGTGGAGGTCTGGGGCCAACGTCCTGACTTTC.